The present T cell receptor (beta chain) was sequenced within a study of beta chain features in type 1 diabetes. Study results and limitations: Researchers report that Type 1 diabetes patients had moderately but significantly shorter TCRB CDR3s across all four CD4+ subsets.

Only a few counts were recorded for this clone. Its matching antigen is unknown. Since all of the isolated RNA was reverse transcribed, expressed TCRB transcripts were what got sequenced. There were about 3.57 million reads on average in the naive, central memory and regulatory T cell samples. This table comes from immunoSEQ multiplex PCR, and its TCRdb copy is limited to in-frame clones, with some not included. The table records around 310,000 clones, 8% to 13% of them present only once. From germline, CDR1 is MNHEY and CDR2 SMNVEV (reference sequence). The CDR3 length is 15 residues. V dropped 6 bases and J dropped 7 bases, with 22 bases sitting between them. Every participating donor gave one draw, a heparinised blood sample averaging about 116 mL.

V is TRBV27 and J is TRBJ2-7; possibly TRBD1 for D (6 bases). The material sequenced was naive CD4+ T cells from blood. This clonotype originated in a woman aged 25 to 45 in good health. The CDR3 spells CASRPAGRGVGEQYF. CDR3 DNA: TGTGCCAGCAGGCCAGCAGGCAGGGGAGTGGGAGAGCAGTACTTC.